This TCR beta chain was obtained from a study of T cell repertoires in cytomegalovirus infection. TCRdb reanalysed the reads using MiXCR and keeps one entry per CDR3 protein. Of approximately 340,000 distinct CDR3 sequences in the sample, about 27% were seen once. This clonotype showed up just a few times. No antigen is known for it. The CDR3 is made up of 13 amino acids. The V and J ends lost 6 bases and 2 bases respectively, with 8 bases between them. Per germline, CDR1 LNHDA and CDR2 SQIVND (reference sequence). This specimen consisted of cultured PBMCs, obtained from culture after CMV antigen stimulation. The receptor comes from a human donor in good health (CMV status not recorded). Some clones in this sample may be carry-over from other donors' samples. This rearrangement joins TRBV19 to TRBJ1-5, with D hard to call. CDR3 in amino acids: CASRGFGNQPQHF. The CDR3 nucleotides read TGTGCCAGTAGGGGATTTGGCAATCAGCCCCAGCATTTT.